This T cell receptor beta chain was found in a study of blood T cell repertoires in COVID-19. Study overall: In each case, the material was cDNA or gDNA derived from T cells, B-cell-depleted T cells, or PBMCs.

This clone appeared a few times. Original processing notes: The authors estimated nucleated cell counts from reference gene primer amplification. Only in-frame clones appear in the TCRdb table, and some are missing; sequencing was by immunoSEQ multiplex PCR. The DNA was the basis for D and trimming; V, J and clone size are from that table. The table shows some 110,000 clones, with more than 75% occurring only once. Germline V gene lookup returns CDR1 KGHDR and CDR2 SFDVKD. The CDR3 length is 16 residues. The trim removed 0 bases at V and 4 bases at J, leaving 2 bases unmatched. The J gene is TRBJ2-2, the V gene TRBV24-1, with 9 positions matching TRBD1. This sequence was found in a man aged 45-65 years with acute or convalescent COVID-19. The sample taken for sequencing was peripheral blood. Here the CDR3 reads CATSDLGTGSTGELFF. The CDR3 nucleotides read TGTGCCACCAGTGATTTGGGGACAGGGAGCACCGGGGAGCTGTTTTTT.